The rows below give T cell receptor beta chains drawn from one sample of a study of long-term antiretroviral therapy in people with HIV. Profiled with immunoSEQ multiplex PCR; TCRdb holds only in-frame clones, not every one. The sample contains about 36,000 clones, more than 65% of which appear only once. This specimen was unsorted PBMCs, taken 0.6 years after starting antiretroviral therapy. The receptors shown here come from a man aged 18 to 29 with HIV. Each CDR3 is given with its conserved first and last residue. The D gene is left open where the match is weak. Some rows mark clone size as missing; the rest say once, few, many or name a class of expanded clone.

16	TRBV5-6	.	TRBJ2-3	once	CASSRQVPVVTDTQYF	TGTGCCAGCAGCCGACAGGTCCCTGTCGTCACGGATACGCAGTATTTT
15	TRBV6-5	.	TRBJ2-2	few	CASSRLRLVSGELFF	TGTGCCAGCAGTCGGCTGAGGCTAGTCTCCGGGGAGCTGTTTTTT
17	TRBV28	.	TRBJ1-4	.	CASSIGGGEVTNEKLFF	TGTGCCAGCAGTATTGGTGGGGGCGAGGTAACTAATGAAAAACTGTTTTTT
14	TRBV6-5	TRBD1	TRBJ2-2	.	CASTLDRVVGELFF	TGTGCCAGCACTCTGGACAGGGTAGTCGGGGAGCTGTTTTTT
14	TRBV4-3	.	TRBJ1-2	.	CASSQEQGNYGYTF	TGCGCCAGCAGCCAAGAGCAGGGGAACTATGGCTACACCTTC
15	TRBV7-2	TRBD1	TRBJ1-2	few	CASSLIRDRGRGYTF	TGTGCCAGCAGCTTAATCCGAGACAGGGGTCGGGGCTACACCTTC
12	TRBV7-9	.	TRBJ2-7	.	CASSLGTYEQYF	TGTGCCAGCAGCTTAGGCACCTACGAGCAGTACTTC
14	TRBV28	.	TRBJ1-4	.	CASSQQVYNEKLFF	TGTGCCAGCAGTCAACAGGTGTATAATGAAAAACTGTTTTTT
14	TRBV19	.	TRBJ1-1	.	CASNTGPVDTEAFF	TGTGCCAGTAACACAGGGCCCGTGGACACTGAAGCTTTCTTT
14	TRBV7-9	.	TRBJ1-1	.	CASSLFTPNNEAFF	TGTGCCAGCAGCTTATTTACCCCAAACAATGAAGCTTTCTTT
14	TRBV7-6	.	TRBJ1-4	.	CASSYGTSNEKLFF	TGTGCCAGCAGCTATGGGACAAGTAATGAAAAACTGTTTTTT
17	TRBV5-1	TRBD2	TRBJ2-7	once	CASSETGLAGGSYEQYF	TGCGCCAGCAGCGAAACGGGACTAGCGGGAGGGTCCTACGAGCAGTACTTC
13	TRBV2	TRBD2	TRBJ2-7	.	CASSSGGPYEQYF	TGTGCCAGCAGTTCGGGAGGGCCCTACGAGCAGTACTTC
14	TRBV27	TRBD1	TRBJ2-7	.	CASSPRQGNYEQYF	TGTGCCAGCAGTCCGCGACAGGGGAACTACGAGCAGTACTTC
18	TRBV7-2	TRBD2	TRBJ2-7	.	CASSLVGASGTNSYEQYF	TGTGCCAGCAGCTTGGTGGGAGCTAGCGGGACGAACTCCTACGAGCAGTACTTC
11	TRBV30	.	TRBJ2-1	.	CACREAPEQFF	TGTGCCTGCCGAGAAGCTCCCGAGCAGTTCTTC
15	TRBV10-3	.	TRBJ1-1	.	CAITRDINPGTEAFF	TGTGCCATCACCCGGGACATTAACCCGGGCACTGAAGCTTTCTTT
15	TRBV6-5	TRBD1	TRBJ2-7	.	CASSYGQGETYEQYF	TGTGCCAGCAGTTATGGGCAGGGGGAAACCTACGAGCAGTACTTC
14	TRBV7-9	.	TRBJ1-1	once	CASSLVQGTTEAFF	TGTGCCAGCAGCCTCGTTCAGGGCACCACTGAAGCTTTCTTT
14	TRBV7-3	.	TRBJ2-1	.	CASSLNPGFDEQFF	TGTGCCAGCAGCTTAAATCCGGGATTCGATGAGCAGTTCTTC
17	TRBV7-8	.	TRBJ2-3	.	CASSPLWGVMSTDTQYF	TGTGCCAGCAGCCCTCTCTGGGGGGTCATGAGCACAGATACGCAGTATTTT
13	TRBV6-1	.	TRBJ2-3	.	CASSEISTDTQYF	TGTGCCAGCAGTGAAATAAGCACAGATACGCAGTATTTT
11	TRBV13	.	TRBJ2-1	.	CASSTTNEQFF	TGTGCCAGCAGCACCACAAATGAGCAGTTCTTC
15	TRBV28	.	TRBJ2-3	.	CASSDDASLTDTQYF	TGTGCCAGCAGTGATGACGCTAGTTTAACAGATACGCAGTATTTT
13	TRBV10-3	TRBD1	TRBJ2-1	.	CAISGQAYNEQFF	TGTGCCATCAGCGGACAGGCTTACAATGAGCAGTTCTTC
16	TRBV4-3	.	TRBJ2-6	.	CASSQERGSGANVLTF	TGCGCCAGCAGCCAAGAACGGGGCTCTGGGGCCAACGTCCTGACTTTC
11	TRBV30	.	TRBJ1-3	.	CAWSGGVAIYF	TGTGCCTGGAGTGGGGGCGTAGCCATATATTTT
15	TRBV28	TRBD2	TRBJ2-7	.	CASSHGLAVPYEQYF	TGTGCCAGCAGTCACGGACTAGCGGTACCCTACGAGCAGTACTTC
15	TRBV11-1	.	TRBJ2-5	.	CASSLAAGEVETQYF	TGTGCCAGCAGCTTAGCGGCAGGAGAAGTGGAGACCCAGTACTTC